Sequencing of this T cell receptor beta chain was carried out in a study of T cell responses to AZD1222 COVID-19 vaccine. Looking at the study overall: Second doses at about 4 or about 12 weeks were pooled.

Sequencing was performed with immunoSEQ multiplex PCR; in TCRdb, only in-frame clones are kept and a portion is missing. The sample records some 99,000 clones, about 88% being singletons. Findings of the study overall: It should be noted that donors were predominantly white British and more often female, and clonal diversity was possibly underestimated. Seropositive at baseline were only a handful of AZD1222 recipients. Elevations in Spike-specific TCR breadth and depth followed administration of two AZD1222 doses.

V shed 5 bases and J shed 5 bases, with 7 bases lying between them. CDR3 length: 11 residues. The germline V gene encodes CDR1 SGHRS and CDR2 YFSETQ. As concerns this clone: Antigen unknown. Other DNA sequences in the sample encode the same CDR3.

The V and J genes are TRBV5-1 and TRBJ2-5; D remains ambiguous. The receptor's source is an adult in good health. Specimen: peripheral blood, collected on day 0 of AZD1222 vaccination. CDR3 region: CASSSLETQYF. DNA for the CDR3: TGCGCCAGCAGTAGCTTGGAGACCCAGTACTTC.